Below, one TCR gamma chain is given with its context. This receptor's antigen is unknown. Qualities for individual bases were not recorded, and no much larger clone is one base off. The data derive from a study of gammadelta T cells in human blood (dated by TCRdb to 2020 to 2021). The method was RT-PCR. The instrument was an Illumina MiSeq. TCRdb reprocessed the public data with the CATT caller; entries with the same nucleotide sequence were combined afterwards. In all, the sample holds approximately 290 gamma-chain clones, and 20% to 25% of those were seen once. Around 53% of the sample rests with the top ten. V has 0 bases trimmed and J has 0 bases trimmed; junction bases matching no gene number 5. CDR1 and CDR2, looked up from the germline V gene, are EGSNGY and YDSYNSKV. Including cysteine and phenylalanine, the CDR3 has 15 amino acids. This entry keeps only the CDR3 DNA: 45 bases, framed from base 1.

The full study reports these points: According to the study, polyclonal expansion of innate gamma-delta T cells right after birth appeared to be driven by microbial exposure.

Material for sequencing was Vgamma9Vdelta2 gamma-delta T cells from adult blood. This sequence was found in a human donor. The V gene is TRGV2 and the J gene is TRGJ1 or TRGJ2. The DNA sequence reads TGTGCCACCTGGGACGGGGATGTGAATTATTATAAGAAACTCTTT. This codes for CATWDGDVNYYKKLF.